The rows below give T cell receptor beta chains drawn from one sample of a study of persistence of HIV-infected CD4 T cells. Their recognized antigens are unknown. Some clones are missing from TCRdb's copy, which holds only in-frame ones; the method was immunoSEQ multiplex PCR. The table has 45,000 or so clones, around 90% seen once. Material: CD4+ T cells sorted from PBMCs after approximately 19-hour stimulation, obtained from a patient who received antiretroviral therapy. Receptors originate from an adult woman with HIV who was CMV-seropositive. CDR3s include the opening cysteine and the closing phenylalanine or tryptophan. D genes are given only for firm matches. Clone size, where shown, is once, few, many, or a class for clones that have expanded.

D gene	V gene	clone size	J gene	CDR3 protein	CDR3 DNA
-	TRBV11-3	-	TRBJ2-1	CASSWGDGLNNEQFF	TGTGCCAGCAGCTGGGGGGACGGACTAAACAATGAGCAGTTCTTC
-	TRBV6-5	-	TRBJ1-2	CASSFRVDYGYTF	TGTGCCAGCAGTTTCAGGGTCGACTATGGCTACACCTTC
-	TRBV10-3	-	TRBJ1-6	CAISELGPNSPLHF	TGTGCCATCAGTGAACTCGGGCCTAATTCACCCCTCCACTTT
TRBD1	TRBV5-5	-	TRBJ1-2	CASREAQGAQWYGYTF	TGTGCCAGCAGAGAGGCGCAGGGGGCTCAATGGTATGGCTACACCTTC
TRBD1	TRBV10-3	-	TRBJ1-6	CAISADRGRRETLHF	TGTGCCATCAGTGCGGACAGGGGGCGGAGGGAGACCCTCCACTTT
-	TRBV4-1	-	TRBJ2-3	CASSQDPREEGPRGDTQYF	TGCGCCAGCAGCCAAGATCCGCGAGAGGAAGGGCCCCGGGGTGATACGCAGTATTTT
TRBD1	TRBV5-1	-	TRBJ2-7	CASSLPLTGVDHEQYF	TGCGCCAGCAGCTTGCCCCTGACAGGGGTCGACCACGAGCAGTACTTC
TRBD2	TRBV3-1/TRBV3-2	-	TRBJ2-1	CASSQELLAGGPNEQFF	TGTGCCAGCAGCCAAGAACTCCTAGCGGGGGGGCCAAATGAGCAGTTCTTC
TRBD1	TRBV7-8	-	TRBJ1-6	CASSLNYQRGTADNSPLHF	TGTGCCAGCAGCTTAAATTATCAACGTGGGACAGCTGATAATTCACCCCTCCACTTT
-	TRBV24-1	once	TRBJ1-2	CATSEAQANYGYTF	TGTGCCACCAGTGAGGCCCAAGCTAACTATGGCTACACCTTC
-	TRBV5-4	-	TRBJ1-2	CASSLASGPPTDPYGYTF	TGTGCCAGCAGCTTGGCCTCCGGGCCCCCGACGGACCCCTATGGCTACACCTTC
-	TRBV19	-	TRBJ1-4	CASSPGVGNEKLFF	TGTGCCAGTAGTCCGGGAGTGGGAAATGAAAAACTGTTTTTT
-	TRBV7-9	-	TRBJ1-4	CASSLGEATNEKLFF	TGTGCCAGCAGCTTGGGGGAAGCAACTAATGAAAAACTGTTTTTT
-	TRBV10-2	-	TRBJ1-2	CASRPGTSSHGYTF	TGCGCCAGCAGACCCGGGACATCCTCCCATGGCTACACCTTC
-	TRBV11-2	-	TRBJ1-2	CASTSDRYYGYTF	TGTGCCAGCACCAGCGACAGATACTATGGCTACACCTTC
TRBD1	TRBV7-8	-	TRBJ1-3	CASSILTGLSSGNTIYF	TGTGCCAGCAGCATTCTGACAGGGCTAAGCTCTGGAAACACCATATATTTT
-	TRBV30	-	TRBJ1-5	CAWSVGQGVGSGPQHF	TGTGCCTGGAGTGTAGGGCAGGGTGTGGGTTCGGGGCCCCAGCATTTT
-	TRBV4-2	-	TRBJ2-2	CASSGQTNTGELFF	TGTGCCAGCAGTGGACAGACTAACACCGGGGAGCTGTTTTTT
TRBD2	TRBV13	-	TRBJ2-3	CASSLGRRGSSDTQYF	TGTGCCAGCAGCTTAGGCCGGCGGGGGAGTTCAGATACGCAGTATTTT
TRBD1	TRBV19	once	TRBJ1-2	CASRPTGGRLLYGYTF	TGTGCCAGTAGGCCTACAGGGGGCCGTCTCCTCTATGGCTACACCTTC
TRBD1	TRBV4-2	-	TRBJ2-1	CASSPLRDRIYNEQFF	TGTGCCAGCAGCCCCCTGAGGGACAGAATCTACAATGAGCAGTTCTTC
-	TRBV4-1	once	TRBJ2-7	CASSQGSQGILYEQYF	TGCGCCAGCAGCCAAGGTTCCCAGGGAATTCTCTACGAGCAGTACTTC
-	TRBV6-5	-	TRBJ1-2	CASSREPSYGYTF	TGTGCCAGCAGCCGGGAGCCCTCCTATGGCTACACCTTC
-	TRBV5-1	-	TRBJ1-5	CASRFVGTDSNQPQHF	TGCGCCAGCAGATTCGTAGGGACGGATAGCAATCAGCCCCAGCATTTT
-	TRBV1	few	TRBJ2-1	CTSSGGLYNEQFF	TGCACCAGCTCCGGGGGATTGTACAATGAGCAGTTCTTC
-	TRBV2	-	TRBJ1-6	CASSKNRGSGNSPLHF	TGTGCCAGCAGTAAAAATAGGGGCTCGGGGAATTCACCCCTCCACTTT
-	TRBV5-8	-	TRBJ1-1	CASSYSQGVNTEAFF	TGTGCCAGCAGCTACTCGCAGGGAGTGAACACTGAAGCTTTCTTT
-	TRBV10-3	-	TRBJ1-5	CAISELGEHSNQPQHF	TGTGCCATCAGTGAGTTAGGGGAACATAGCAATCAGCCCCAGCATTTT
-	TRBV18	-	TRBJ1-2	CASSPRGFVDYGYTF	TGTGCCAGCTCACCGAGAGGGTTTGTAGACTATGGCTACACCTTC
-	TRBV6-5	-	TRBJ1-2	CASSRTGGGGYTF	TGTGCCAGCAGTCGGACGGGCGGTGGAGGCTACACCTTC
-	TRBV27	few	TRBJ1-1	CASSLSGGWDTEAFF	TGTGCCAGCAGTTTATCCGGGGGTTGGGACACTGAAGCTTTCTTT
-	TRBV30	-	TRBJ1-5	CAWSVEGDGGPQHF	TGTGCCTGGAGTGTAGAGGGGGACGGCGGGCCCCAGCATTTT
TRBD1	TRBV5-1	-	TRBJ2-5	CASSSGQGAQETQYF	TGCGCCAGCAGTTCGGGACAGGGGGCCCAAGAGACCCAGTACTTC
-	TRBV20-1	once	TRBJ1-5	CSASGGPLKHF	TGCAGTGCTAGCGGAGGACCTTTGAAGCATTTT
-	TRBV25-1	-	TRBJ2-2	CASSGGTGELFF	TGTGCCAGCAGTGGGGGCACCGGGGAGCTGTTTTTT
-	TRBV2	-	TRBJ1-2	CASRQSYQYGYTF	TGTGCCAGCAGACAGAGTTACCAGTATGGCTACACCTTC
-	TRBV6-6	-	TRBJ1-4	CASSPQTASNEKLFF	TGTGCCAGCAGCCCTCAGACGGCCTCCAATGAAAAACTGTTTTTT